This T cell receptor beta chain was observed in a study of beta chain features in type 1 diabetes. General study points: Type 1 diabetes patients showed a moderate but significant shortening of TCRB CDR3s in all four CD4+ subsets.

Over 95% purity was reached by all sorted populations. V lost 4 bases to trimming and J lost 2 bases, with 13 bases between them. Germline V gene data show CDR1 as SGHDT and CDR2 as YYEEEE. The CDR3 runs to 15 residues. What was sequenced were expressed TCRB transcripts, since all of the isolated RNA had been reverse transcribed. Assay: immunoSEQ multiplex PCR; the TCRdb copy retains only in-frame clones and omits some. The sample has 350,000 to 400,000 clones, about 15% seen once. With regard to this clone: Its target is unknown.

The genes are TRBV5-6 and TRBJ1-3, with D uncertain. This sequence was found in a woman aged 18-30 years in good health. Sequences were obtained from naive CD4+ T cells from blood. DNA for the CDR3: TGTGCCAGCAGCCCCGGGATCCACGCTGGAAACACCATATATTTT. It is translated as CASSPGIHAGNTIYF. Combining the CDR3 with reference TRBV5-6 and TRBJ1-3 gives the whole variable domain DAGVTQSPTHLIKTRGQQVTLRCSPKSGHDTVSWYQQALGQGPQFIFQYYEEEERQRGNFPDRFSGHQFPNYSSELNVNALLLGDSALYLCASSPGIHAGNTIYFGEGSWLTVV.